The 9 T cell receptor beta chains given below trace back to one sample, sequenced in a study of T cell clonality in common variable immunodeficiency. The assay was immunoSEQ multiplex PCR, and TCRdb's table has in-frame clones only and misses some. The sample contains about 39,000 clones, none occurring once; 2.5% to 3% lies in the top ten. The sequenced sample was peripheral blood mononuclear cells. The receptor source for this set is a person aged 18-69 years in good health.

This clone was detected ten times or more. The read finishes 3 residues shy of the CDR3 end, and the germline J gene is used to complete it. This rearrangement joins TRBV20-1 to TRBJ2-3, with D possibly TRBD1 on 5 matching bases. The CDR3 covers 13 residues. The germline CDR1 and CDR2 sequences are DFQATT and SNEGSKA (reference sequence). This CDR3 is CNGQGIKGDTQYF. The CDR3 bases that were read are TGCAATGGGCAGGGTATTAAGGGAGATACG.

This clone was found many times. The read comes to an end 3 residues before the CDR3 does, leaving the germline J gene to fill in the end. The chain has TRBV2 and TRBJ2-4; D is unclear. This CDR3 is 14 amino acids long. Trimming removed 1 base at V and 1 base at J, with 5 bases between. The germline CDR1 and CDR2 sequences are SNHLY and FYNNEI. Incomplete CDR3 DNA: TGTGCCAGCAGTGAAGTCAGGGCCAAAAACATT. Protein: CASSEVRAKNI. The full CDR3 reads CASSEVRAKNIQYF.

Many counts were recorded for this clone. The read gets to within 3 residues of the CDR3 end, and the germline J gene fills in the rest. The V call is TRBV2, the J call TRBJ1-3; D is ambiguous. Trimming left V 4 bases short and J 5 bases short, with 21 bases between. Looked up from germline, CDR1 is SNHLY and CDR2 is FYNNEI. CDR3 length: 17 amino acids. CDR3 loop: CASSVPMRLSLRNTIYF. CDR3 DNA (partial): TGTGCCAGCAGTGTTCCCATGAGACTGTCTTTGAGAAACACC.

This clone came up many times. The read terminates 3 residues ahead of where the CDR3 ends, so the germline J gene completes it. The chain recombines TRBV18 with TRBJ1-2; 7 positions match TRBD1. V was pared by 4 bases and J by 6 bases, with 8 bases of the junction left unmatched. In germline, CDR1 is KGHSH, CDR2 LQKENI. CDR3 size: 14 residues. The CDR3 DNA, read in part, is TGTGCCAGCTCACGCGACAGGGATGCCCATGGC. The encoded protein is CASSRDRDAHG. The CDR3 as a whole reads CASSRDRDAHGYTF.

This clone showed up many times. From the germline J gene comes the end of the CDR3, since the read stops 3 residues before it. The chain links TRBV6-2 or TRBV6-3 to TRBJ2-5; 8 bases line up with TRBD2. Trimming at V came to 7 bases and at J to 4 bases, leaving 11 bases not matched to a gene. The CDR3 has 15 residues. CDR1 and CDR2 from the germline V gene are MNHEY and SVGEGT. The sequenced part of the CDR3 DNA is TGTGCCAGCACCCGACCGGGACTAGGGACAGAGACC. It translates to CASTRPGLGTET. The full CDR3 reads CASTRPGLGTETQYF.

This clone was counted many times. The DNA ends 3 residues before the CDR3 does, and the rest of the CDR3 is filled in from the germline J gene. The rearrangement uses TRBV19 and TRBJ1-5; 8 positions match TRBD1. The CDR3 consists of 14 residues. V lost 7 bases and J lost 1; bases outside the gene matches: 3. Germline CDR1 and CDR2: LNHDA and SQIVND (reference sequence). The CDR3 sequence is CASTRTGSNQPQHF. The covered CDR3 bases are TGTGCCAGTACCCGGACAGGGAGCAATCAGCCC.

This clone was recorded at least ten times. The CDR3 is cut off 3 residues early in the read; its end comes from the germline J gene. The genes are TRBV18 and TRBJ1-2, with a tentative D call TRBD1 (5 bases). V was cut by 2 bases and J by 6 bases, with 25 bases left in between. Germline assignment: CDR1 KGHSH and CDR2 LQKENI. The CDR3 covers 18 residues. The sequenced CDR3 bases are TGTGCCAGCTCACCATACTCTCTAGGGGACTCTTCGAAGAATGGC. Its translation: CASSPYSLGDSSKNG. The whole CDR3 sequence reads CASSPYSLGDSSKNGYTF.

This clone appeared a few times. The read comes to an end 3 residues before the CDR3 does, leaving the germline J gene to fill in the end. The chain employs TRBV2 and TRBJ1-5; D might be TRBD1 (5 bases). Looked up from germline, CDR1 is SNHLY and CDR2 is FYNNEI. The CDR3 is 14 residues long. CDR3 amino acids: CASSQVGETDPQHF. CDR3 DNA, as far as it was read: TGTGCCAGCAGCCAGGTAGGGGAAACGGATCCC.

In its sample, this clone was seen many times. This CDR3 is CSGGGLAGTYEQYF. CDR3 DNA (partial): TGCAGCGGGGGGGGACTAGCGGGTACCTACGAG. V and J are TRBV20-1 and TRBJ2-7; 12 nucleotides align to TRBD2. The observed sequence ends 3 residues before the CDR3 terminus, with the missing tail filled in from the germline J gene. Germline-derived CDR1 and CDR2 are DFQATT and SNEGSKA (reference sequence). The CDR3 totals 14 residues.